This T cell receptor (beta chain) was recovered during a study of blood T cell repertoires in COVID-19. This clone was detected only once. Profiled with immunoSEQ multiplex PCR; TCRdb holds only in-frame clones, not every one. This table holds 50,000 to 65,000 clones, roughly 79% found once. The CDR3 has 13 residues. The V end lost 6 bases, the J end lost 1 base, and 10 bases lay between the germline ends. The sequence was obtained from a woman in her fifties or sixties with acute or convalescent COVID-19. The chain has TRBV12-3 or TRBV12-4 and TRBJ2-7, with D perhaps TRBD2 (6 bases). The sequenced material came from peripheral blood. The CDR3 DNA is TGTGCCAGCAGCCTGGGACTTTCCTACGAGCAGTACTTC. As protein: CASSLGLSYEQYF.